The 27 T cell receptor beta chains below were found in one sample sequenced in a study of blood T cell repertoires in COVID-19. Here immunoSEQ multiplex PCR was the method, and the copy in TCRdb shows in-frame clones only, minus some. The sample has fewer than 250,000 clones; 80% to 90% are singletons. Sequencing was done on a sample of PBMCs or T cells enriched from blood (not recorded which). The receptors here all came from a woman aged 40 to 50 who had been exposed to COVID-19.

V usage is TRBV19 and J usage is TRBJ1-5; D perhaps matches TRBD1 (5 bases). The CDR3 has 15 residues. V was clipped by 4 bases and J by 2 bases, with 12 bases between them. Germline-derived CDR1 and CDR2 are LNHDA and SQIVND (reference sequence). The CDR3 spells CASSTPGRRNQPQHF. As DNA, the CDR3 is TGTGCCAGTAGTACCCCAGGGCGACGCAATCAGCCCCAGCATTTT.

This chain links TRBV7-2 with TRBJ1-1, with 7 nucleotides matching TRBD1. The CDR3 has 14 amino acids. CDR1 SGHTA and CDR2 FQGNSA come from the germline V gene. Trimming took 2 bases from V and 5 from J; bases not matched to a gene: 5. The CDR3: CASSLQGDRTEAFF. CDR3 sequence (DNA): TGTGCCAGCAGCTTACAGGGGGACCGTACTGAAGCTTTCTTT.

This clone was observed a handful of times. The chain links TRBV2 to TRBJ2-5; D possibly corresponds to TRBD1 (6 bases). The V end was cut by 4 bases, the J end by 5 bases, with 8 bases between. This CDR3 spans 12 amino acids. Germline V gene data show CDR1 as SNHLY and CDR2 as FYNNEI. The CDR3 nucleotides read TGTGCCAGCAGTGGGGGGCTTGAGACCCAGTACTTC. Translated, it gives CASSGGLETQYF.

This chain connects TRBV7-2 to TRBJ1-3; D possibly corresponds to TRBD1 (6 bases). The CDR3 runs to 14 residues. The V gene's germline CDR1 is SGHTA and CDR2 FQGNSA. V lost 2 bases to trimming and J lost 4 bases, with 9 bases between them. In DNA, the CDR3 is TGTGCCAGCAGCTTATGGGGGCGAGGAAACACCATATATTTT. Amino acids: CASSLWGRGNTIYF. The full variable domain, rest sourced from reference TRBV7-2 and TRBJ1-3, is GAGVSQSPSNKVTEKGKDVELRCDPISGHTALYWYRQSLGQGLEFLIYFQGNSAPDKSGLPSDRFSAERTGGSVSTLTIQRTQQEDSAVYLCASSLWGRGNTIYFGEGSWLTVV.

V usage is TRBV28 and J usage is TRBJ1-5; D not resolved. CDR1 is MDHEN, CDR2 SYDVKM, per germline. The CDR3 runs to 14 residues. The ends were cut back, 7 bases at V and 1 base at J, with 11 bases in the middle. Here the CDR3 DNA reads TGTGCCAGCATTTTTGGGCTCAGCAATCAGCCCCAGCATTTT. Amino acid sequence: CASIFGLSNQPQHF.

The chain joins TRBV5-1 to TRBJ2-2, with 15 nucleotides matching TRBD2. V trimming: 4 bases; J trimming: 6 bases; junction bases outside the gene matches: 10. The germline gives CDR1 SGHRS, CDR2 YFSETQ. This CDR3 is built from 18 residues. The CDR3 reads CASSQYGTSGGLAGELFF. In nucleotides, the CDR3 is TGCGCCAGCAGCCAATACGGGACTAGCGGGGGGCTAGCCGGGGAGCTGTTTTTT.

Only a few counts were recorded for this clone. The V gene is TRBV6-5, the J gene TRBJ1-4, with 7 nucleotides matching TRBD1. Looked up from germline, CDR1 is MNHEY and CDR2 is SVGAGI. V was clipped by 4 bases and J by 6 bases; unmatched bases: 2. The CDR3 totals 13 residues. This CDR3 is CASSWDSHEKLFF. The CDR3 DNA is TGTGCCAGCAGTTGGGACAGTCATGAAAAACTGTTTTTT.

The chain combines TRBV4-2 with TRBJ2-1; TRBD1 aligns across 11 bases. CDR1 is LGHNA, CDR2 YNFKEQ, per germline. The CDR3 length is 16 residues. V trimming: 4 bases; J trimming: 5 bases; junction bases outside the gene matches: 7. CDR3 loop: CASSPWTGGANNEQFF. The CDR3 region has the DNA TGTGCCAGCAGCCCCTGGACAGGGGGCGCAAACAATGAGCAGTTCTTC.

V is TRBV19 and J is TRBJ1-2; 9 bases agree with TRBD1. The CDR3 loop spans 17 amino acids. The germline gives CDR1 LNHDA, CDR2 SQIVND (reference sequence). Trimming at V came to 2 bases and at J to 0 bases, leaving 7 bases not matched to a gene. In DNA form, the CDR3 reads TGTGCCAGTAGTATAAGGGACAGGGCAAGAGCTAACTATGGCTACACCTTC. Translated, it gives CASSIRDRARANYGYTF.

The chain links TRBV7-8 to TRBJ1-5; 11 bases map to TRBD1. Germline V gene data show CDR1 as SGHVS and CDR2 as FQNEAQ. CDR3 length equals 15 residues. The trim removed 5 bases at V and 7 bases at J, leaving 7 bases unmatched. In DNA form, the CDR3 reads TGTGCCAGCAGCCCCGGGACAGGGGGGGGGCAGCCCCAGCATTTT. This gives the protein CASSPGTGGGQPQHF.

The chain is built from TRBV9 and TRBJ1-1; 7 bases fit TRBD1. CDR3 length: 16 residues. Germline CDR1 SGDLS, CDR2 YYNGEE. With 4 bases clipped from V and 5 bases from J, the junction kept 14 bases outside the gene matches. The DNA for the CDR3 is TGTGCCAGCAGCTCTAACCCAAGGACAGGAGGGACTGAAGCTTTCTTT. Protein product: CASSSNPRTGGTEAFF.

The chain carries TRBV25-1 and TRBJ1-2; 8 nucleotides match TRBD1. Germline V lookup: CDR1 MGHDK, CDR2 SYGVNS. The CDR3 is made up of 16 amino acids. J lost 8 bases, V lost 1 base, and 12 bases had no gene match. The CDR3 is CASSESFGGQVGGYTF. The CDR3 DNA reads as TGTGCCAGCAGTGAATCTTTCGGGGGACAGGTTGGCGGCTACACCTTC.

The chain carries TRBV6-5 and TRBJ1-3; possibly TRBD1 for D (5 bases). CDR1 and CDR2 from the germline V gene are MNHEY and SVGAGI. The CDR3 sequence is 14 residues long. Trimming stripped 11 bases from V and 8 bases from J, with 22 bases between. CDR3 sequence: CAGTSWPGEDTIYF. In DNA form, the CDR3 reads TGTGCCGGCACCTCGTGGCCGGGGGAGGACACCATATATTTT.

The chain carries TRBV6-2 or TRBV6-3 and TRBJ1-1; 10 bases are shared with TRBD1. J gave up 3 bases and V 0 bases, and 7 bases lay outside the gene matches. Germline V CDR1 and CDR2: MNHEY, SVGEGT. The CDR3 loop spans 17 amino acids. The CDR3 DNA reads TGTGCCAGCAGTTACTCAACGCCGGGACAGGGGTACACTGAAGCTTTCTTT. As protein: CASSYSTPGQGYTEAFF.

V and J are TRBV7-2 and TRBJ2-3; possible D gene TRBD1, 7 bases. This CDR3 region has 15 residues. Per germline, CDR1 SGHTA and CDR2 FQGNSA. The V end lost 2 bases, the J end lost 6 bases, and 15 bases lay between the germline ends. CDR3 bases: TGTGCCAGCAGCTTACAGGGGGGACTCGGGGATACGCAGTATTTT. This codes for CASSLQGGLGDTQYF.

The V and J genes are TRBV28 and TRBJ1-6; unclear D gene. V lost 6 bases and J 5 bases, leaving 11 bases between the germline ends. This CDR3 has 14 amino acids. Looked up from germline, CDR1 is MDHEN and CDR2 is SYDVKM. The CDR3 spells CASSSGENNSPLHF. The CDR3 DNA follows: TGTGCCAGCAGCTCGGGAGAAAATAATTCACCCCTCCACTTT.

The chain links TRBV19 to TRBJ2-2; D is uncertain. Trimming pared 5 bases from V and 4 bases from J, leaving 11 bases between. Germline loops: CDR1 LNHDA, CDR2 SQIVND (reference sequence). CDR3 length: 14 residues. In nucleotides, the CDR3 is TGTGCCAGTAGTCCCTGGGCCAGCACCGGGGAGCTGTTTTTT. The encoded protein is CASSPWASTGELFF.

The genes are TRBV19 and TRBJ1-5; possibly TRBD1 for D (6 bases). This CDR3 contains 23 residues. Germline V CDR1 and CDR2: LNHDA, SQIVND (reference sequence). Trimming cost V 2 bases and J 0 bases, with 32 bases left between them. CDR3 sequence reads: CASSISNWMGQGRPTYSNQPQHF. DNA of the CDR3: TGTGCCAGTAGTATATCTAATTGGATGGGGCAGGGGCGACCCACTTATAGCAATCAGCCCCAGCATTTT.

The chain employs TRBV5-1 and TRBJ1-2; D gene ambiguous. Looked up from germline, CDR1 is SGHRS and CDR2 is YFSETQ. The V end lost 0 bases, the J end lost 7 bases, and 13 bases lay between the germline ends. This CDR3 spans 14 amino acids. In DNA form, the CDR3 reads TGCGCCAGCAGCTTGGAAGCGGGCGATGTTGGCTACACCTTC. Translated, it gives CASSLEAGDVGYTF.

The chain employs TRBV5-1 and TRBJ2-3, with D possibly being TRBD1 (6 bases). Between the trimmed V and J ends, which lost 5 bases and 2 bases, there was a span of 18 bases. The CDR3 sequence is 16 residues long. Germline CDR1 reads SGHRS; CDR2 reads YFSETQ. The DNA of the CDR3 is TGCGCCAGCAGGTTAGGGGGTTCCAAACACACAGATACGCAGTATTTT. Protein product: CASRLGGSKHTDTQYF.

This chain's CDR3 is CASSLGSTDEQYF. CDR3 nucleotide sequence: TGTGCCAGCAGTTTAGGTAGTACCGACGAGCAGTACTTC. The rearrangement links TRBV12-3 or TRBV12-4 to TRBJ2-7; no clear D. This CDR3 comprises 13 residues. Trimming pared 1 base from V and 5 bases from J, leaving 9 bases between.

The chain links TRBV2 to TRBJ2-3, with TRBD2 matching 13 bases. This CDR3 is 16 amino acids long. V lost 3 bases, J lost 4 bases, and 4 bases stayed unmatched. Looked up from germline, CDR1 is SNHLY and CDR2 is FYNNEI. CDR3 bases: TGTGCCAGCAGTGACGGCACTAGCGGGGGGGCAGATACGCAGTATTTT. Protein product: CASSDGTSGGADTQYF.

The genes are TRBV7-9 and TRBJ1-3; 10 positions match TRBD1. J gave up 5 bases and V 5 bases, and 3 bases lay outside the gene matches. Per germline, CDR1 SEHNR and CDR2 FQNEAQ (reference sequence). This CDR3 region has 14 residues. CDR3 amino acids: CASSQGQGRNTIYF. CDR3 sequence (DNA): TGTGCCAGCAGCCAGGGACAGGGGAGAAACACCATATATTTT. Together with reference TRBV7-9 and TRBJ1-3, the CDR3 gives the full variable domain: DTGVSQNPRHKITKRGQNVTFRCDPISEHNRLYWYRQTLGQGPEFLTYFQNEAQLEKSRLLSDRFSAERPKGSFSTLEIQRTEQGDSAMYLCASSQGQGRNTIYFGEGSWLTVV.

The gene calls are TRBV29-1 and TRBJ1-2; 9 nucleotides agree with TRBD1. The CDR3 contains 15 residues. Trimming at V came to 6 bases and at J to 6 bases, leaving 14 bases not matched to a gene. Germline loops: CDR1 SQVTM, CDR2 ANQGSEA. CDR3 residues: CSVGGQGGTSHGYTF. The DNA of the CDR3 is TGCAGCGTGGGGGGACAGGGAGGTACGAGCCATGGCTACACCTTC.

The chain uses TRBV28 and TRBJ2-5, with 9 bases fitting TRBD1. Trimming at V came to 1 base and at J to 5 bases, leaving 8 bases not matched to a gene. Per germline, CDR1 MDHEN and CDR2 SYDVKM. The CDR3 totals 16 residues. The DNA for the CDR3 is TGTGCCAGCAGTTTATTACCGGGACAGGGAGAGGAGACCCAGTACTTC. It yields the protein CASSLLPGQGEETQYF. Full variable domain (rest looked up from reference TRBV28 and TRBJ2-5): DVKVTQSSRYLVKRTGEKVFLECVQDMDHENMFWYRQDPGLGLRLIYFSYDVKMKEKGDIPEGYSVSREKKERFSLILESASTNQTSMYLCASSLLPGQGEETQYFGPGTRLLVL.

The chain carries TRBV19 and TRBJ1-2, with D possibly TRBD1 on 6 matching bases. The CDR3 has 13 residues. The ends were cut back, 5 bases at V and 6 bases at J, with 13 bases in the middle. CDR1 and CDR2 (germline): LNHDA, SQIVND (reference sequence). CDR3 sequence (DNA): TGTGCCAGTAGTGCACAGGGTAGACATGGCTACACCTTC. It encodes CASSAQGRHGYTF.

The chain carries TRBV15 and TRBJ1-6; 9 nucleotides line up with TRBD1. The CDR3 runs 18 residues. Germline CDR1 is LNHNV and CDR2 is YYDKDF (reference sequence). Trimming removed 1 base from V and 7 bases from J; junction bases left unmatched: 11. CDR3 DNA sequence: TGTGCCACCAGCAGAGGGACAGGGGCTAGGCATCGCAATTCACCCCTCCACTTT. Amino acids: CATSRGTGARHRNSPLHF.